This T cell receptor (beta chain) was profiled in a study of Ad26.COV2.S vaccination and SARS-CoV-2 variants. Using immunoSEQ multiplex PCR, the repertoire was profiled, and TCRdb retains in-frame clones only, with some absent. The table shows about 320,000 clones, with 75% to 90% occurring only once. In germline, CDR1 is GTSNPN, CDR2 SVGIG (reference sequence). The CDR3 covers 14 residues. Trimming removed 2 bases from V and 3 bases from J; junction bases left unmatched: 4. The treatment is: about 20 received Ad26.COV2.S at low or high dose, single or two shots; five or six received placebo; per-sample allocation not given. It was on day 63 after the first vaccine or placebo injection that samples were taken.

This chain uses TRBV30 with TRBJ2-1; 7 bases align to TRBD2. This specimen consisted of peripheral blood, obtained in a trial of Ad26.COV2.S vaccine versus placebo. This clonotype originated in a person between 18 and 65 years old who received the Ad26.COV2.S COVID-19 vaccine or a placebo. CDR3 loop: CAWSTGGYYNEQFF. The CDR3 nucleotides read TGTGCCTGGAGTACGGGAGGATACTACAATGAGCAGTTCTTC. Full variable domain (rest looked up from reference TRBV30 and TRBJ2-1): SQTIHQWPATLVQPVGSPLSLECTVEGTSNPNLYWYRQAAGRGLQLLFYSVGIGQISSEVPQNLSASRPQDRQFILSSKKLLLSDSGFYLCAWSTGGYYNEQFFGPGTRLTVL.